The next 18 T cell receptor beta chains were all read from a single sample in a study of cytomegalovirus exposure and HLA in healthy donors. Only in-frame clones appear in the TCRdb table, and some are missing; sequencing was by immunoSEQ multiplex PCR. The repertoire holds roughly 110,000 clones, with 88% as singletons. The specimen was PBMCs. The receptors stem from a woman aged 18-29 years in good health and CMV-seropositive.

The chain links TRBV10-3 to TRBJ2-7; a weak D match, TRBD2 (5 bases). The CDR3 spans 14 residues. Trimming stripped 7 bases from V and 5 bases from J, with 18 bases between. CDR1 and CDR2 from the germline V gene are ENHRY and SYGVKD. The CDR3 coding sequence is TGTGCCATCAAGGACCCTAGCAAAGGTAACGAGCAGTACGTC. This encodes CAIKDPSKGNEQYV.

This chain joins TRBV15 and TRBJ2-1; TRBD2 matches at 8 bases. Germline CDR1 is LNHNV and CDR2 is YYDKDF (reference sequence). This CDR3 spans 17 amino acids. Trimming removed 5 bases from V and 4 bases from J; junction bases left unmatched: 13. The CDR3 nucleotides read TGTGCCACCAGCCCAGTCAAGGCGGGGGGTTCTTACAATGAGCAGTTCTTC. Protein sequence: CATSPVKAGGSYNEQFF.

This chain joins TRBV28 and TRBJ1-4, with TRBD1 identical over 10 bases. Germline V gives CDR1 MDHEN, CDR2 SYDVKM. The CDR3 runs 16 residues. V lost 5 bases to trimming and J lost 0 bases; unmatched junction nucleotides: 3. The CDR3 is CASSRQGAATNEKLFF. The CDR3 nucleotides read TGTGCCAGCAGTCGACAGGGGGCGGCAACTAATGAAAAACTGTTTTTT. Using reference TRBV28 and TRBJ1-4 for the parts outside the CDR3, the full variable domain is DVKVTQSSRYLVKRTGEKVFLECVQDMDHENMFWYRQDPGLGLRLIYFSYDVKMKEKGDIPEGYSVSREKKERFSLILESASTNQTSMYLCASSRQGAATNEKLFFGSGTQLSVL.

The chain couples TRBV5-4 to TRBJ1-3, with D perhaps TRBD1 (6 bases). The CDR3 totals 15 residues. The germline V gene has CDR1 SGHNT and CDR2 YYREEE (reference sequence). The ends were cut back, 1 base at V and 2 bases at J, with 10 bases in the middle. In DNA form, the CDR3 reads TGTGCCAGCAGCTTGCAGGGGCGAACTGGAAACACCATATATTTT. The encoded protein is CASSLQGRTGNTIYF.

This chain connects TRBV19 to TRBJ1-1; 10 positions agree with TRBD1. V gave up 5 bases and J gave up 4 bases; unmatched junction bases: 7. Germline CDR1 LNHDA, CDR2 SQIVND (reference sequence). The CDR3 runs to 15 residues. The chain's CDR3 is CASSVDRGSFTEAFF. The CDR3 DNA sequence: TGTGCCAGTAGTGTGGACAGGGGGAGTTTCACTGAAGCTTTCTTT.

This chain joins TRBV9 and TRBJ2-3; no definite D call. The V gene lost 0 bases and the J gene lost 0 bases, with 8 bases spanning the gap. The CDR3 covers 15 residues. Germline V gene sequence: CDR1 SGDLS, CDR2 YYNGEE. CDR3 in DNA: TGTGCCAGCAGCGTAGGCGTCTCTAGCACAGATACGCAGTATTTT. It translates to CASSVGVSSTDTQYF.

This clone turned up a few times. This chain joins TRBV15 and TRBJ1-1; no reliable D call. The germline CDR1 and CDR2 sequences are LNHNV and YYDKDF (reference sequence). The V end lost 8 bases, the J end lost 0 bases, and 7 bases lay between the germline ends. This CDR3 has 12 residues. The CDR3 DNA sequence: TGTGCCACCGGGCAAATGAACACTGAAGCTTTCTTT. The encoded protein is CATGQMNTEAFF.

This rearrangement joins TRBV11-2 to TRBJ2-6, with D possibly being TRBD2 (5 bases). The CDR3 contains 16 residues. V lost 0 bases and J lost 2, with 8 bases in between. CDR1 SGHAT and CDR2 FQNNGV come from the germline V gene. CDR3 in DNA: TGTGCCAGCAGCTTAGATCTGGGAGCTGGGGCCAACGTCCTGACTTTC. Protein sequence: CASSLDLGAGANVLTF.

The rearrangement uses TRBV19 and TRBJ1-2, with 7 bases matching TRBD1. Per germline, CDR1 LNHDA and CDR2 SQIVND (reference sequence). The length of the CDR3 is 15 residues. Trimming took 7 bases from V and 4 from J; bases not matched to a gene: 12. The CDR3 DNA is TGTGCCAGTAATCCGGGACAGATCCCTGGCTATGGCTACACCTTC. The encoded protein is CASNPGQIPGYGYTF.

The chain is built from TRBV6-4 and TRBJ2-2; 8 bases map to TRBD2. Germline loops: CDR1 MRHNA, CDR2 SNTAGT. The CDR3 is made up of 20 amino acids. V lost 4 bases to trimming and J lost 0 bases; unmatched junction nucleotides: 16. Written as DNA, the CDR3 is TGTGCCAGCAGTGTGCCGCACGGGGGGGACGTTGAGCCGAACACCGGGGAGCTGTTTTTT. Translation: CASSVPHGGDVEPNTGELFF.

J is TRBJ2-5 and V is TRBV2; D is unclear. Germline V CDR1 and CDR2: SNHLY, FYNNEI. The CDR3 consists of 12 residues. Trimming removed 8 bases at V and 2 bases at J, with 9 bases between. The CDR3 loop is CASHEAQETQYF. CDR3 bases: TGTGCCAGCCATGAGGCGCAAGAGACCCAGTACTTC.

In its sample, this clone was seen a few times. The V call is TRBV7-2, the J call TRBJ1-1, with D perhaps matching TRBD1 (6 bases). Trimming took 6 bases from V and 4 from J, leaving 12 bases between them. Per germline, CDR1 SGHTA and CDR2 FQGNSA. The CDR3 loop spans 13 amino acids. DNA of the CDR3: TGTGCCAGCAGGATTACAGGGAGCACTGAAGCTTTCTTT. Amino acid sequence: CASRITGSTEAFF. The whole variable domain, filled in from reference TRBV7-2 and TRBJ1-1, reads GAGVSQSPSNKVTEKGKDVELRCDPISGHTALYWYRQSLGQGLEFLIYFQGNSAPDKSGLPSDRFSAERTGGSVSTLTIQRTQQEDSAVYLCASRITGSTEAFFGQGTRLTVV.

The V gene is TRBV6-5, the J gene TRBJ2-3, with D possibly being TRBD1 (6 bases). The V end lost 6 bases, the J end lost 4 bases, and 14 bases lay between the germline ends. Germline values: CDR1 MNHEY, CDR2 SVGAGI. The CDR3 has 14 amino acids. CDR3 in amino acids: CASRGAGAADTQYF. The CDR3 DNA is TGTGCCAGCAGAGGGGCAGGGGCCGCAGATACGCAGTATTTT.

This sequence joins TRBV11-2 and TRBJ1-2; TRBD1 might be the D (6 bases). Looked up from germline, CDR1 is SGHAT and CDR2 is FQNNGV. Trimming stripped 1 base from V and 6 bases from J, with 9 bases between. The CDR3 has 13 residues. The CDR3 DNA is TGTGCCAGCAGCTTAGGACAGGCAGATGGCTACACCTTC. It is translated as CASSLGQADGYTF.

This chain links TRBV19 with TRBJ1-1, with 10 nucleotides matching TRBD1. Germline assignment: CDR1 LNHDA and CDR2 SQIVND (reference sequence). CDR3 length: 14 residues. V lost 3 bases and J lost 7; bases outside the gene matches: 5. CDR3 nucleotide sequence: TGTGCCAGTAGTATCAAGGGGGACAGGGGTGAAGCTTTCTTT. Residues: CASSIKGDRGEAFF.

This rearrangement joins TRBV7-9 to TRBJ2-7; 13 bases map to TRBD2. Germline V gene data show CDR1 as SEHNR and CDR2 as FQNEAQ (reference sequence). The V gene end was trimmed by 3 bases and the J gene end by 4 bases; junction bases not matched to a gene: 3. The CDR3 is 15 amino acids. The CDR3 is CASSLGTSGVYEQYV. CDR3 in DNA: TGTGCCAGCAGCTTGGGGACTAGCGGGGTTTACGAGCAGTACGTC.

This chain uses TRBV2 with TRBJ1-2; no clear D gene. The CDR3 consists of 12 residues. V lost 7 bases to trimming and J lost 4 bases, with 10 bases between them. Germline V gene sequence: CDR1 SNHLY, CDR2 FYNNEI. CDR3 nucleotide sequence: TGTGCCAGCACCCGACAAGGCTATGGCTACACCTTC. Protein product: CASTRQGYGYTF.

For the CDR3, the DNA is TGTGCCAGCAGTTACGACAGAACCTACGAGCAGTACTTC. This translates into CASSYDRTYEQYF. The chain employs TRBV6-5 and TRBJ2-7, with a tentative D call TRBD1 (5 bases). The V and J ends lost 2 bases and 2 bases respectively, with 7 bases between them. The CDR3 loop spans 13 amino acids. Germline-derived CDR1 and CDR2 are MNHEY and SVGAGI.